The 21 T cell receptor beta chains below all came from one sample that was sequenced in a study of identical twins. In TCRdb, the 5' RACE reads were re-called with MiXCR into one record per CDR3 protein. The data show under 450,000 distinct CDR3 sequences, around 20% seen once. The sequenced sample consisted of naive T cells sorted from blood. The receptors shown here come from a man aged 45-60 years in good health.

This clonotype was counted at least ten times. V is TRBV11-2 and J is TRBJ2-1; D gene unclear. This CDR3 contains 14 residues. The germline V and J ends were trimmed by 1 base and 3 bases, with 7 bases remaining between them. Germline V gives CDR1 SGHAT, CDR2 FQNNGV. The CDR3 nucleotides are TGTGCCAGCAGCTTAGCCCTCGGCTACAATGAGCAGTTCTTC. Translated, it gives CASSLALGYNEQFF.

This clonotype was picked up many times. The J gene is TRBJ2-1, the V gene TRBV5-1, with a possible D match to TRBD1 (6 bases). Trimming cost V 3 bases and J 0 bases, with 7 bases left between them. The CDR3 runs 14 residues. CDR1 SGHRS and CDR2 YFSETQ come from the germline V gene. CDR3 loop: CASSWTDSYNEQFF. CDR3 DNA: TGCGCCAGCAGCTGGACAGACTCCTACAATGAGCAGTTCTTC.

This clonotype was counted between two and nine times. The chain carries TRBV20-1 and TRBJ2-2; 9 bases are shared with TRBD1. Trimming took 0 bases from V and 6 from J; bases not matched to a gene: 5. The CDR3 is made up of 15 amino acids. Per germline, CDR1 DFQATT and CDR2 SNEGSKA (reference sequence). CDR3 nucleotide sequence: TGCAGTGCTAGAGATGGCGGACAGGGGTCCGGGGAGCTGTTTTTT. This codes for CSARDGGQGSGELFF.

This clonotype was recorded at least ten times. The chain couples TRBV28 to TRBJ1-6, with D unresolved. The germline V gene has CDR1 MDHEN and CDR2 SYDVKM. The CDR3 has 15 amino acids. V lost 6 bases to trimming and J lost 2 bases, with 11 bases between them. This CDR3 reads CASSSPGTYNSPLHF. The CDR3 DNA reads as TGTGCCAGCAGCAGTCCGGGGACCTATAATTCACCCCTCCACTTT. The full variable domain, with the rest looked up from reference TRBV28 and TRBJ1-6, is DVKVTQSSRYLVKRTGEKVFLECVQDMDHENMFWYRQDPGLGLRLIYFSYDVKMKEKGDIPEGYSVSREKKERFSLILESASTNQTSMYLCASSSPGTYNSPLHFGNGTRLTVT.

This clonotype occurred many times. CDR3 sequence (DNA): TGTGCCAGCAGCGTGGCTTATCAGGCCAGCACAGATACGCAGTATTTT. Its translation is CASSVAYQASTDTQYF. The genes are TRBV9 and TRBJ2-3; D not certain. Trimming removed 2 bases at V and 0 bases at J, with 13 bases between. CDR3 length equals 16 residues. Germline lookup yields CDR1 SGDLS and CDR2 YYNGEE.

This clonotype was counted a few times. The chain uses TRBV20-1 and TRBJ2-5; TRBD1 or TRBD2 may be the D gene (5 bases each). Per germline, CDR1 DFQATT and CDR2 SNEGSKA (reference sequence). V lost 5 bases to trimming and J lost 5 bases, with 15 bases between them. CDR3 length: 13 amino acids. The CDR3 is CSAPVPGAETQYF. CDR3 DNA: TGCAGTGCTCCCGTCCCCGGGGCGGAGACCCAGTACTTC.

This clonotype was recorded many times. The chain recombines TRBV5-1 with TRBJ2-4; unclear D gene. Germline values: CDR1 SGHRS, CDR2 YFSETQ. The CDR3 has 14 residues. Deletions cut 4 bases from V and 0 bases from J, with 8 bases between. In DNA, the CDR3 is TGCGCCAGCAGCAGAAGAGGAGCCAAAAACATTCAGTACTTC. Amino acid sequence: CASSRRGAKNIQYF.

V and J are TRBV28 and TRBJ2-7, with 9 bases lining up with TRBD2. The CDR3 contains 13 residues. The germline V gene encodes CDR1 MDHEN and CDR2 SYDVKM. The J segment lost 5 bases and the V segment lost 5 bases, leaving 4 bases of the junction unmatched. As DNA, the CDR3 is TGTGCCAGCAGTGCAGCGGGGGGTAACGAGCAGTACTTC. This sequence encodes CASSAAGGNEQYF.

This rearrangement joins TRBV6-1 to TRBJ2-3; 9 bases agree with TRBD1. Germline V gene sequence: CDR1 MNHNS, CDR2 SASEGT. Trimming removed 6 bases from V and 2 bases from J; junction bases left unmatched: 3. This CDR3 has 14 amino acids. The CDR3 nucleotides read TGTGCCAGCAGCCGGGACAGGGTCACAGATACGCAGTATTTT. It encodes CASSRDRVTDTQYF.

This chain joins TRBV7-9 and TRBJ2-5; perhaps TRBD2 as D (6 bases). V was cut by 5 bases and J by 4 bases, with 17 bases left in between. The CDR3 is made up of 15 amino acids. CDR1 and CDR2 from the germline V gene are SEHNR and FQNEAQ (reference sequence). In DNA form, the CDR3 reads TGTGCCAGCAGCGCAAGGGGCCAGGGAGGAGAGACCCAGTACTTC. It yields the protein CASSARGQGGETQYF.

This clonotype was recorded many times. V is TRBV4-2 and J is TRBJ2-2; 11 nucleotides align to TRBD1. With 4 bases clipped from V and 4 bases from J, the junction kept 11 bases outside the gene matches. Germline V gene sequence: CDR1 LGHNA, CDR2 YNFKEQ. This CDR3 region has 18 residues. The CDR3 here is CASSPDGQGARSTGELFF. The CDR3 DNA reads TGTGCCAGCAGCCCGGATGGACAGGGGGCGCGAAGCACCGGGGAGCTGTTTTTT.

The chain couples TRBV7-9 to TRBJ2-3, with D perhaps matching TRBD1 (5 bases). V was cut by 4 bases and J by 8 bases, with 22 bases left in between. The germline gives CDR1 SEHNR, CDR2 FQNEAQ (reference sequence). The length of the CDR3 is 16 residues. CDR3: CASSSPSGRALRTQYF. The DNA of the CDR3 is TGTGCCAGCAGCTCACCTTCTGGCAGGGCGCTGCGTACGCAGTATTTT.

Concerning this clonotype itself: The CDR3 carries no conserved terminal phenylalanine or tryptophan, so it likely arises from a read error. The DNA is omitted, as the CDR3 cannot be located on it reliably, and the CDR3 follows TCRdb's listing. This chain links TRBV5-1 with TRBJ2-1; the table's D call, TRBD1, has no DNA check behind it. Germline loops: CDR1 SGHRS, CDR2 YFSETQ. A total of 11 residues make up the CDR3, ends included. The CDR3 sequence is CASSPQTGGQL.

This clonotype was observed at least ten times. The chain couples TRBV5-1 to TRBJ1-5, with TRBD1 identical over 8 bases. CDR1 and CDR2 from the germline V gene are SGHRS and YFSETQ. The CDR3 sequence is 16 residues long. V was clipped by 0 bases and J by 3 bases; unmatched bases: 5. Written as DNA, the CDR3 is TGCGCCAGCAGCTTGGAGCCGGGACAGGCCAATCAGCCCCAGCATTTT. Protein sequence: CASSLEPGQANQPQHF.

This clonotype was detected a few times. DNA of the CDR3: TGTGCCAGCTCCCCAGGACAGCGCTCCTATAATTCACCCCTCCACTTT. This codes for CASSPGQRSYNSPLHF. The V call is TRBV18, the J call TRBJ1-6; D possibly corresponds to TRBD1 (6 bases). Trimming cost V 6 bases and J 0 bases, with 12 bases left between them. The CDR3 is 16 amino acids. Germline CDR1 reads KGHSH; CDR2 reads LQKENI.

This sequence joins TRBV20-1 and TRBJ1-6; a possible D gene is TRBD1 (5 bases). V was clipped by 1 base and J by 6 bases, with 13 bases between them. From germline, CDR1 is DFQATT and CDR2 SNEGSKA (reference sequence). CDR3 length: 15 amino acids. CDR3 residues: CSARGGAASNSPLHF. CDR3 bases: TGCAGTGCTAGAGGTGGGGCGGCGAGTAATTCACCCCTCCACTTT.

V gene TRBV27 combines with J gene TRBJ2-2; D tentatively fits TRBD1 or TRBD2 (6 bases each). The CDR3 is 15 amino acids. V was clipped by 3 bases and J by 7 bases, with 15 bases between them. Germline lookup yields CDR1 MNHEY and CDR2 SMNVEV (reference sequence). CDR3 DNA sequence: TGTGCCAGCAGTTTGGTGGGGGGCTCTGACGGGGAGCTGTTTTTT. This sequence encodes CASSLVGGSDGELFF.

Only a few counts were recorded for this clonotype. The chain couples TRBV6-5 to TRBJ1-5; possible D gene TRBD1, 5 bases. The germline V gene encodes CDR1 MNHEY and CDR2 SVGAGI. This CDR3 region has 16 residues. V was clipped by 0 bases and J by 3 bases, with 12 bases between them. As DNA, the CDR3 is TGTGCCAGCAGTTACTCCCCAGGGAAAGTCAATCAGCCCCAGCATTTT. This gives the protein CASSYSPGKVNQPQHF.

This clonotype was detected many times. The rearrangement uses TRBV7-8 and TRBJ2-5; D not certain. Germline V lookup: CDR1 SGHVS, CDR2 FQNEAQ. The V end lost 7 bases, the J end lost 5 bases, and 14 bases lay between the germline ends. The CDR3 length is 13 residues. CDR3 coding DNA: TGTGCCAGCACACAGATACCCAGGGAGACCCAGTACTTC. Its protein is CASTQIPRETQYF.

This clonotype showed up just a few times. The chain carries TRBV11-2 and TRBJ1-2; 11 bases line up with TRBD1. This CDR3 is built from 16 residues. CDR1 and CDR2 (germline): SGHAT, FQNNGV. Trimming at V came to 3 bases and at J to 2 bases, leaving 5 bases not matched to a gene. The CDR3 DNA follows: TGTGCCAGCAGCTTCGATGGACAGGGGGCCAACTATGGCTACACCTTC. It specifies CASSFDGQGANYGYTF.

The rearrangement links TRBV5-1 to TRBJ2-1, with TRBD2 identical over 13 bases. With 0 bases clipped from V and 7 bases from J, the junction kept 4 bases outside the gene matches. This CDR3 spans 16 amino acids. Germline-derived CDR1 and CDR2 are SGHRS and YFSETQ. This CDR3 reads CASSLALAGGRNEQFF. CDR3 nucleotide sequence: TGCGCCAGCAGCTTGGCACTAGCGGGGGGGCGGAATGAGCAGTTCTTC.